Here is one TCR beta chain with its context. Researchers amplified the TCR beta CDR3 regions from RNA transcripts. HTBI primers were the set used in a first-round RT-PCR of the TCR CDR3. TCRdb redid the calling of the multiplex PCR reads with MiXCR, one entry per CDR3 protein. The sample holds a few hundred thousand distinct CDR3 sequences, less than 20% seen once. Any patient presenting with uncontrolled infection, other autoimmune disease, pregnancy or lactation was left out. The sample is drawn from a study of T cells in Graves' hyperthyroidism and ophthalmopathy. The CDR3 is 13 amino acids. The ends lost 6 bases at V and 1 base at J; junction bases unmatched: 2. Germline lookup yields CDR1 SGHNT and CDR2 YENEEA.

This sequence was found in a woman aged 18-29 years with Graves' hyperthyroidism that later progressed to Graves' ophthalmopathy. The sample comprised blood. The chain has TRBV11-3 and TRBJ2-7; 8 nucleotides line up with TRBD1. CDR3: CASSQGASYEQYF. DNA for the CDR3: TGTGCCAGCAGTCAGGGGGCGTCCTACGAGCAGTACTTC.